The text below deals with one T cell receptor beta chain. No antigen is known for it. No qualities accompany the bases; no much larger clone lies one base away. This record belongs to a study of T cell responses to AZD1222 COVID-19 vaccine (dated by TCRdb to about 2021). Notes on the research overall: TCR sequencing was performed for roughly 240 trial participants, of whom some 200 were given two doses of AZD1222 and around 26 were given two doses of MenACWY control vaccine. Enrollment into the trials was organized by age into subgroups of 18-55, 56-69 and 70-plus years, and those subgroups contained approximately 150, 30 and 60 TCR-sequenced participants, respectively.

The CDR3 regions of human TCRbeta chains were analyzed by immunosequencing. The authors' pipeline ran thus. TCRs in the repertoires were compared against a reference library of SARS-CoV-2-specific TCRs that had been generated with the MIRA antigen-specificity platform. Breadth was defined as the fraction of unique TCRs that were SARS-CoV-2-associated. Depth was defined as the fraction of total T cells that were SARS-CoV-2-associated. Using the MIRA data, each spike-specific TCR was assigned both to the spike region to which the TCR was reactive and to a CD4 or CD8 class. Log10-transformed breadth and depth values were compared by one-way ANOVA with Sidak's multiple comparisons tests. In its TCRdb copy, this immuneACCESS table keeps in-frame sequences only and misses some clones. Where compared with another copy, unresolved V genes explain less than half of these, and the others have no known cause. The V and J calls and clone size are taken from that table; D and trimming were inferred from the DNA. This sample is represented by approximately 89,000 clones; 90% of them were singletons. The ten largest clones represent about 5% of the sample.

The time point label for this specimen denotes: about 28 days (+/-7) after the second vaccine dose. AZD1222 recipients with second doses at about 4 weeks or about 12 weeks were pooled, because spike-specific TCR depth and breadth did not differ between schedules. Vaccinee samples were obtained from the UK trials COV001 and COV002, which included a single-blind randomized controlled phase 2/3 trial of AZD1222 (ChAdOx1 nCoV-19) in healthy adults. For TCRbeta chain sequencing, PBMC samples were collected from trial participants at day 0 and at day 28 after the second dose. Overall study results and their limits: Spike-specific TCR breadth and depth rose significantly after two AZD1222 doses compared with day 0 and with MenACWY recipients. Reportedly, close to half of the unique spike-specific TCRs recognized epitopes lying outside the regions that are mutated in the B.1.351 and B.1.1.7 variants. Because no samples from the day 14 peak response were available, repertoires could be characterized only after the peak T cell response. In the small 56-69-year group, the increase in depth fell short of significance, most likely because of low power. Only 5 to 7 AZD1222 recipients were SARS-CoV-2 seropositive at baseline, limiting conclusions about previously exposed vaccinees. CD4 TCRs associated with the vaccine covered the entire spike protein, and the dominant responses were in regions 160-218 and 743-854. Participants were mostly white British and included more females than males, and it was suggested by the authors that clonal diversity may have been underestimated.

The starting material was peripheral blood, obtained 28 days after the second AZD1222 dose. The sequence was obtained from an adult who received the AZD1222 COVID-19 vaccine.

The bases read TGTGCCAGCAGCAGGGGGTACACTGAAGCTTTCTTT. Its translation is CASSRGYTEAFF. The rearranged segments are TRBV9 and TRBJ1-1, with a weak D call of TRBD1 (6 bases match). CDR1 and CDR2, looked up from the germline V gene, are SGDLS and YYNGEE. Measured from the cysteine to the phenylalanine, the CDR3 is 12 residues long. Left in the record is the CDR3 DNA by itself, 36 bases read in frame from the first base. V and J are truncated by 4 bases and 3 bases respectively, leaving an intervening sequence of 7 bases.